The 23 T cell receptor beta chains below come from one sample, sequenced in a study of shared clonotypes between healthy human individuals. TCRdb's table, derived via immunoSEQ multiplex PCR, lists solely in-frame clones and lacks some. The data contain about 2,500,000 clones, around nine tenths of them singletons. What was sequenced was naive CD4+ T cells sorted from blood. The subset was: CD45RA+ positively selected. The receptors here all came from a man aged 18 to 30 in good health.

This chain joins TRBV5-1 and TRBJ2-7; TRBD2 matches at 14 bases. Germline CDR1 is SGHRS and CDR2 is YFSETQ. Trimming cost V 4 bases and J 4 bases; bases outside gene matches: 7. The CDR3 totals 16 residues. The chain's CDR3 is CASSEGLAGVEYEQYF. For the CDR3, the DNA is TGCGCCAGCAGCGAGGGACTAGCGGGAGTCGAGTACGAGCAGTACTTC.

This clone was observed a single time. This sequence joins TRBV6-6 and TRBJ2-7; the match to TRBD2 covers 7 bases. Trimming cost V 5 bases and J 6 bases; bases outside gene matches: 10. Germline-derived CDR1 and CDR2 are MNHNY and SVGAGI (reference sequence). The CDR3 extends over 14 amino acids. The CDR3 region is CASSRKPSGGEQYF. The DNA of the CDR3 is TGTGCCAGCAGTCGGAAACCGTCGGGGGGCGAGCAGTACTTC.

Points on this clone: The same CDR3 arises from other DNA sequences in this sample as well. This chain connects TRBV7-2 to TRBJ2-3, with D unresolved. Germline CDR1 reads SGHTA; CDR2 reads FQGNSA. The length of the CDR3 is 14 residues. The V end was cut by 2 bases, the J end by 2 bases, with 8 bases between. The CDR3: CASSLRLNTDTQYF. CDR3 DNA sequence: TGTGCCAGCAGCTTAAGGTTAAACACAGATACGCAGTATTTT.

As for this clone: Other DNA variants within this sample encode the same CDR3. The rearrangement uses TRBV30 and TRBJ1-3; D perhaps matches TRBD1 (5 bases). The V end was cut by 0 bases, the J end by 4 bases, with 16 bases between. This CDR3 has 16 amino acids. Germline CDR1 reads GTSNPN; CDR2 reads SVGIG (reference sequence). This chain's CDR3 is CAWSVRGRVSGNTIYF. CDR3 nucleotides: TGTGCCTGGAGTGTACGTGGCAGGGTTTCAGGAAACACCATATATTTT. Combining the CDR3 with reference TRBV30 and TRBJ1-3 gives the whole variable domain SQTIHQWPATLVQPVGSPLSLECTVEGTSNPNLYWYRQAAGRGLQLLFYSVGIGQISSEVPQNLSASRPQDRQFILSSKKLLLSDSGFYLCAWSVRGRVSGNTIYFGEGSWLTVV.

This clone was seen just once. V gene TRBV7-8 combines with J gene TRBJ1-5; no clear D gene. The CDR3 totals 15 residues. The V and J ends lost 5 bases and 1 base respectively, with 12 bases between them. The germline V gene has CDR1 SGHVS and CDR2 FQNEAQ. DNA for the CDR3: TGTGCCAGCAGCCCGCTTTTTTGGAGCAATCAGCCCCAGCATTTT. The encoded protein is CASSPLFWSNQPQHF. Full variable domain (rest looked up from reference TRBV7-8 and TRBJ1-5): GAGVSQSPRYKVAKRGQDVALRCDPISGHVSLFWYQQALGQGPEFLTYFQNEAQLDKSGLPSDRFFAERPEGSVSTLKIQRTQQEDSAVYLCASSPLFWSNQPQHFGDGTRLSIL.

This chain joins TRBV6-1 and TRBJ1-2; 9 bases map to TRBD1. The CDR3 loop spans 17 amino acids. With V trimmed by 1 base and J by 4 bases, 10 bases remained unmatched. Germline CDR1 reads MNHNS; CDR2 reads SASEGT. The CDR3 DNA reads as TGTGCCAGCAGTGAAGGCGGCCTAGACAGGGGGTTCTATGGCTACACCTTC. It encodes CASSEGGLDRGFYGYTF.

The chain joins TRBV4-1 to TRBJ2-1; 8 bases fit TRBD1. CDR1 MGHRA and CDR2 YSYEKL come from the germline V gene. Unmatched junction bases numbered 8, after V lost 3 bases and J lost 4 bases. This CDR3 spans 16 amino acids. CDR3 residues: CASSHAGGSLYNEQFF. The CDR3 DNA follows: TGCGCCAGCAGCCACGCAGGGGGCAGTCTATACAATGAGCAGTTCTTC.

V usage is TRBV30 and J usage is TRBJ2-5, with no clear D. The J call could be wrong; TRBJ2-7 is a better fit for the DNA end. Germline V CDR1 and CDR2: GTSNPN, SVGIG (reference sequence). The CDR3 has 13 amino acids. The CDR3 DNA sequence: TGTGCCTGGGACTTGGGTAGCTCCTACGAGCAGTACTTC. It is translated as CAWDLGSSYEQYF.

CDR3 DNA: TGTGCCAGCAGCTTGGGACAGGGGGTTAATGAAAAACTGTTTTTT. It encodes CASSLGQGVNEKLFF. The V and J genes are TRBV5-8 and TRBJ1-4, with 9 nucleotides matching TRBD1. V shed 0 bases and J 4 bases; nucleotides not matched to a gene: 1. Germline V gene data show CDR1 as SGHTS and CDR2 as YDEGEE. The CDR3 is 15 residues long. Full variable domain (outside the CDR3, taken from reference TRBV5-8 and TRBJ1-4): EAGVTQSPTHLIKTRGQQATLRCSPISGHTSVYWYQQALGLGLQFLLWYDEGEERNRGNFPPRFSGRQFPNYSSELNVNALELEDSALYLCASSLGQGVNEKLFFGSGTQLSVL.

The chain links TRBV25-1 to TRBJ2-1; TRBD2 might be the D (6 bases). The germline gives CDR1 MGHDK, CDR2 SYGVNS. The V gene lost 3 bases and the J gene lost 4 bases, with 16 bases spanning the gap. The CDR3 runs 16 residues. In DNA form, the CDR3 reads TGTGCCAGCAGTGAGGAGGGCCAGGGAGCTTACAATGAGCAGTTCTTC. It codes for CASSEEGQGAYNEQFF.

The CDR3 protein is CASSYIGGHEQYF. In nucleotides, the CDR3 is TGCGCCAGCAGCTATATAGGGGGCCACGAGCAGTACTTC. The chain combines TRBV5-1 with TRBJ2-7; 7 nucleotides match TRBD1. The CDR3 extends over 13 amino acids. The trim removed 3 bases at V and 5 bases at J, leaving 5 bases unmatched. Germline V lookup: CDR1 SGHRS, CDR2 YFSETQ. The variable domain in full, with the rest retrieved from reference TRBV5-1 and TRBJ2-7, is KAGVTQTPRYLIKTRGQQVTLSCSPISGHRSVSWYQQTPGQGLQFLFEYFSETQRNKGNFPGRFSGRQFSNSRSEMNVSTLELGDSALYLCASSYIGGHEQYFGPGTRLTVT.

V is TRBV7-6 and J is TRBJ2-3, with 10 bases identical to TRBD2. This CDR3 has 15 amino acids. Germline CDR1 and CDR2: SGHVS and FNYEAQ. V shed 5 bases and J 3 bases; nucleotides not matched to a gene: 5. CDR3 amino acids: CASSRTSGVTDTQYF. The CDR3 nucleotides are TGTGCCAGCAGCCGTACTAGCGGGGTAACAGATACGCAGTATTTT.

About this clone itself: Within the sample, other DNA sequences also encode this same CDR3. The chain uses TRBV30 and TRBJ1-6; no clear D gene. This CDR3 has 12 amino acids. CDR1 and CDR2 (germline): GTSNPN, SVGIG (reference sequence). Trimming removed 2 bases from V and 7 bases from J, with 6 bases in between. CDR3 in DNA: TGTGCCTGGAGTCGCACGAATTCACCCCTCCACTTT. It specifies CAWSRTNSPLHF.

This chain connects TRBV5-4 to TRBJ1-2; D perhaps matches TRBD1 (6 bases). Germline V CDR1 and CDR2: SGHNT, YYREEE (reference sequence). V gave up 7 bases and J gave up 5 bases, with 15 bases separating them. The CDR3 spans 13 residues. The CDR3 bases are TGTGCCAGCGCTCAGGACAGTGTATATGGCTACACCTTC. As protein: CASAQDSVYGYTF.

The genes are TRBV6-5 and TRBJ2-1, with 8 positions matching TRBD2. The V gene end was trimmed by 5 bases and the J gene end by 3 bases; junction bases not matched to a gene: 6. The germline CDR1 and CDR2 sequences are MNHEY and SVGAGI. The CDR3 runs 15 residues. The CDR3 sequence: CASSRTGGNYNEQFF. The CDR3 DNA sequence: TGTGCCAGCAGTCGTACGGGGGGGAACTACAATGAGCAGTTCTTC.

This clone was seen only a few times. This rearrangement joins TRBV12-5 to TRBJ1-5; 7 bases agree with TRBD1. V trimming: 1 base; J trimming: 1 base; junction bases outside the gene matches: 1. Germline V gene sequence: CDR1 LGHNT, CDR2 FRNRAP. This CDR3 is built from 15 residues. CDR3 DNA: TGTGCTAGTGGTTTGGGACAGGGAAGCAATCAGCCCCAGCATTTT. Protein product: CASGLGQGSNQPQHF.

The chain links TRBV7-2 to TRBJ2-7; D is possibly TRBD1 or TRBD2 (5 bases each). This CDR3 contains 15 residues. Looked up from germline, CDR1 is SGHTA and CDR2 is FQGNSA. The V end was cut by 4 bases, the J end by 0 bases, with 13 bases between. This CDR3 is CASSSRVGGSYEQYF. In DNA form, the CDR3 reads TGTGCCAGCAGCTCCAGGGTTGGGGGCTCCTACGAGCAGTACTTC.

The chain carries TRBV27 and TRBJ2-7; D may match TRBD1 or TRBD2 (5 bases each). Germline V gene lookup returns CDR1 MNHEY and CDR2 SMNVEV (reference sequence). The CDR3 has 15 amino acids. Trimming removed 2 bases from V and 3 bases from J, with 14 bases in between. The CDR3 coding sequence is TGTGCCAGCAGTTTAGCAGGGACCCCATACTACGAGCAGTACTTC. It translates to CASSLAGTPYYEQYF.

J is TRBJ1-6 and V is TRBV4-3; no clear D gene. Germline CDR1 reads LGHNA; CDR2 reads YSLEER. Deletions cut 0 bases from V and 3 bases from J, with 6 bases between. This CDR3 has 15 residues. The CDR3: CASSQERIYNSPLHF. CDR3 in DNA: TGCGCCAGCAGCCAAGAACGGATCTATAATTCACCCCTCCACTTT.

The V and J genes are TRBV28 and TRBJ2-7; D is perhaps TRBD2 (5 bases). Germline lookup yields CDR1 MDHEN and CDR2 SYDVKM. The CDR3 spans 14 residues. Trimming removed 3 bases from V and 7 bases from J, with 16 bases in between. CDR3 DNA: TGTGCCAGCAGTTTCTGGGGAGCCCCGGGGGAGCAGTACTTC. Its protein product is CASSFWGAPGEQYF.

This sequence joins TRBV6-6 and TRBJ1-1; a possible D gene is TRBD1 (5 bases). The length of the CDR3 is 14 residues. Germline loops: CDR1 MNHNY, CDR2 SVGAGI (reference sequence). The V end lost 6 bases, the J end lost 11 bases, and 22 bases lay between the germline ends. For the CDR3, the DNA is TGTGCCAGCAGACGGACGGAGACAGAGTCATCGGCTTTCTTT. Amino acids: CASRRTETESSAFF.

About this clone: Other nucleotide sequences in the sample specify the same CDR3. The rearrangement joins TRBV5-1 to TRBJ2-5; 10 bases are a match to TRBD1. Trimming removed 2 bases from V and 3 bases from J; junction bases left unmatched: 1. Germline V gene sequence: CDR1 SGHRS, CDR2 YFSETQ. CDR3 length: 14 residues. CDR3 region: CASSLGTGEETQYF. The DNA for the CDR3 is TGCGCCAGCAGCTTAGGGACAGGGGAAGAGACCCAGTACTTC.

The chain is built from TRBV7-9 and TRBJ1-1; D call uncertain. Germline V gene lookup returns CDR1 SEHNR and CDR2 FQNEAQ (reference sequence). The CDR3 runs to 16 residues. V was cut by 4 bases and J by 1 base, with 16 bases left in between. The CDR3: CASSSGGGIKNTEAFF. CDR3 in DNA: TGTGCCAGCAGCTCAGGCGGTGGCATCAAGAACACTGAAGCTTTCTTT.